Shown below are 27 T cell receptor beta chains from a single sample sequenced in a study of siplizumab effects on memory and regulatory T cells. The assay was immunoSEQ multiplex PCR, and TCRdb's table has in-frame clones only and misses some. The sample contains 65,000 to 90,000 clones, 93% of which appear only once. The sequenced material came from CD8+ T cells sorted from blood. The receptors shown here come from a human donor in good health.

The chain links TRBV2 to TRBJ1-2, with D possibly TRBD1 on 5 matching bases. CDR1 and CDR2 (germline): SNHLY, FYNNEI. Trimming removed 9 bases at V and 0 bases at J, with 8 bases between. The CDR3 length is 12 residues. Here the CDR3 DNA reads TGTGCCAGGCAGGGAACTAACTATGGCTACACCTTC. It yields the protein CARQGTNYGYTF.

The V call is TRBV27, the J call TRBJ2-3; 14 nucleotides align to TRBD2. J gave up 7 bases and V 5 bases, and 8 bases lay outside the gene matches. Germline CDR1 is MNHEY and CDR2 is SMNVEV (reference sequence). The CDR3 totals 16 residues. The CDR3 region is CASSVRLAGGPNTQYF. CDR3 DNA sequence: TGTGCCAGCAGTGTGAGACTAGCGGGGGGGCCAAATACGCAGTATTTT.

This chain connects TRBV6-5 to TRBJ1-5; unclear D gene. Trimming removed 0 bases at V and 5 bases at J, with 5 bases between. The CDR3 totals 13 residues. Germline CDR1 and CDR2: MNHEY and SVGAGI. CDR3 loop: CASSYSLYQPQHF. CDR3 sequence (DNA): TGTGCCAGCAGTTACTCCCTATATCAGCCCCAGCATTTT.

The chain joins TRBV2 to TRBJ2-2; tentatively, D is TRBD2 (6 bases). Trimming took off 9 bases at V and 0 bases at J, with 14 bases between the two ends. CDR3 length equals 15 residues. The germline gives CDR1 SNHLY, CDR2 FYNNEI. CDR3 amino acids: CASSPGLTNTGELFF. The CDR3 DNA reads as TGTGCCAGTTCCCCGGGACTCACGAACACCGGGGAGCTGTTTTTT.

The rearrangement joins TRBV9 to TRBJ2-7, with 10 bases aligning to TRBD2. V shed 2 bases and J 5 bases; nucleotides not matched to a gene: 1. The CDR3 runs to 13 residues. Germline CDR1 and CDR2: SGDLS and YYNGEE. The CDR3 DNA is TGTGCCAGCAGCGTTACTAGCGGGGACGAGCAGTACTTC. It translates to CASSVTSGDEQYF.

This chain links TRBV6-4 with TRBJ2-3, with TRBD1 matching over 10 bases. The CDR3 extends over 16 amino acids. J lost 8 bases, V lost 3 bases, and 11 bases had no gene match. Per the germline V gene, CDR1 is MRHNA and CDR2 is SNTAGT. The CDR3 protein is CASSEKPGTGAATQYF. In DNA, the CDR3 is TGTGCCAGCAGTGAAAAACCGGGGACAGGGGCGGCTACGCAGTATTTT.

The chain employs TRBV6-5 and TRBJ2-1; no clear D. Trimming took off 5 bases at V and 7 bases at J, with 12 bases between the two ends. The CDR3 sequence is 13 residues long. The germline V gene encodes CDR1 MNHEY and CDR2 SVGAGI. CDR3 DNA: TGTGCCAGCAGTCTTCCTCCCTGGAATGAGCAGTTCTTC. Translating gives CASSLPPWNEQFF.

CDR3 protein: CASSSGTGGKDTQYF. CDR3 nucleotides: TGTGCCAGCAGCTCCGGGACAGGAGGAAAAGATACGCAGTATTTT. J is TRBJ2-3 and V is TRBV7-3, with TRBD1 matching over 8 bases. V shed 4 bases and J 5 bases; nucleotides not matched to a gene: 8. This CDR3 comprises 15 residues. Germline assignment: CDR1 SGHTA and CDR2 FQGTGA. The full variable domain, in which reference TRBV7-3 and TRBJ2-3 provide the parts outside the CDR3, is GAGVSQTPSNKVTEKGKYVELRCDPISGHTALYWYRQSLGQGPEFLIYFQGTGAADDSGLPNDRFFAVRPEGSVSTLKIQRTERGDSAVYLCASSSGTGGKDTQYFGPGTRLTVL.

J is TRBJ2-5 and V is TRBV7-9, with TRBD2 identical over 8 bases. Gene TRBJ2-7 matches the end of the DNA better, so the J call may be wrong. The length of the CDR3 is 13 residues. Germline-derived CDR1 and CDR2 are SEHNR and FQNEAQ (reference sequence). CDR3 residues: CASSPAGANEQYF. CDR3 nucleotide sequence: TGTGCCAGCAGCCCAGCGGGGGCCAACGAGCAGTACTTC.

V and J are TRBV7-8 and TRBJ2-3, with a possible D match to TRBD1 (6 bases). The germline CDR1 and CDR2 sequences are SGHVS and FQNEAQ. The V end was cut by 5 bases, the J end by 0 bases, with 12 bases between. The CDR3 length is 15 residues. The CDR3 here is CASSPGTPSTDTQYF. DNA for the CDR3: TGTGCCAGCAGCCCCGGGACACCTAGCACAGATACGCAGTATTTT.

This CDR3 is CASSSSNSRDEQFF. The CDR3 nucleotides are TGTGCCAGCAGTTCCTCGAATTCAAGGGATGAGCAGTTCTTC. J is TRBJ2-1 and V is TRBV27; no firm D call. The CDR3 extends over 14 amino acids. Germline V lookup: CDR1 MNHEY, CDR2 SMNVEV (reference sequence). With 4 bases removed from V and 8 bases from J, the gap between germline ends came to 15 bases.

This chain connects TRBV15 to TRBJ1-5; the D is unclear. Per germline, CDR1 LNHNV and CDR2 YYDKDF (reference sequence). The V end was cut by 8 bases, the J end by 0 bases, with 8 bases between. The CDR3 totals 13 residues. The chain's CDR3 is CATSPYSNQPQHF. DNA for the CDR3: TGTGCCACCTCCCCCTATAGCAATCAGCCCCAGCATTTT.

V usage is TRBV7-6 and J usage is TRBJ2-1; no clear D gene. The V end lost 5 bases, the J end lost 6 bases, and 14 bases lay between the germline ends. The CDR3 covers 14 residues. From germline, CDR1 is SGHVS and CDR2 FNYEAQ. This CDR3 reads CASSTTPWGNEQFF. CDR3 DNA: TGTGCCAGCAGCACCACCCCTTGGGGCAATGAGCAGTTCTTC.

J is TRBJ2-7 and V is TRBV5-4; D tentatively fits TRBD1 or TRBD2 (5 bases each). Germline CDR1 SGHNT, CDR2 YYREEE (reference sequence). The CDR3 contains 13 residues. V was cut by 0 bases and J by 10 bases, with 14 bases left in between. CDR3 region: CASSLGGGPNQYF. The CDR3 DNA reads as TGTGCCAGCAGCTTGGGGGGCGGGCCGAATCAGTACTTC.

The CDR3 sequence: CASSLTLTDTQYF. The CDR3 coding sequence is TGTGCCAGCAGTCTCACCCTCACAGATACGCAGTATTTT. The genes are TRBV6-6 and TRBJ2-3; D is undetermined. The CDR3 covers 13 residues. Germline V lookup: CDR1 MNHNY, CDR2 SVGAGI (reference sequence). Trimming took 5 bases from V and 2 from J, leaving 8 bases between them.

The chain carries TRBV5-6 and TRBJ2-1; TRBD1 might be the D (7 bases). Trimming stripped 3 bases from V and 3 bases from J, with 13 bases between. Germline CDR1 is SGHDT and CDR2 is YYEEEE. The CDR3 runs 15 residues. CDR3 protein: CASSSEGAGYNEQFF. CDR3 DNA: TGTGCCAGCAGCTCGGAGGGGGCAGGCTACAATGAGCAGTTCTTC.

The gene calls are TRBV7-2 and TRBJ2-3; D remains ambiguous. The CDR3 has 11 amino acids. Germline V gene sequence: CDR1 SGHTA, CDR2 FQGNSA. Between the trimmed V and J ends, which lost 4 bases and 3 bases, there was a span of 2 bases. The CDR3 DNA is TGTGCCAGCAGCTATACAGATACGCAGTATTTT. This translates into CASSYTDTQYF.

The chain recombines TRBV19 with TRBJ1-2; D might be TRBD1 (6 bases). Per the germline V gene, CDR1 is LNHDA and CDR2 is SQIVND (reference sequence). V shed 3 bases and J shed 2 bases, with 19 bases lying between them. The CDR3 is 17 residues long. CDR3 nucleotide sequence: TGTGCCAGTAGTATGGGTACCAGGGGTCATGGAAACTATGGCTACACCTTC. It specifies CASSMGTRGHGNYGYTF.

The CDR3 reads CASSVAPNEKLFF. The DNA of the CDR3 is TGTGCCAGCAGCGTAGCTCCTAATGAAAAACTGTTTTTT. The J gene is TRBJ1-4, the V gene TRBV9, with unresolved D. Germline CDR1 reads SGDLS; CDR2 reads YYNGEE. The V end lost 0 bases, the J end lost 3 bases, and 3 bases lay between the germline ends. The CDR3 has 13 amino acids. Full variable domain (outside the CDR3, taken from reference TRBV9 and TRBJ1-4): DSGVTQTPKHLITATGQRVTLRCSPRSGDLSVYWYQQSLDQGLQFLIQYYNGEERAKGNILERFSAQQFPDLHSELNLSSLELGDSALYFCASSVAPNEKLFFGSGTQLSVL.

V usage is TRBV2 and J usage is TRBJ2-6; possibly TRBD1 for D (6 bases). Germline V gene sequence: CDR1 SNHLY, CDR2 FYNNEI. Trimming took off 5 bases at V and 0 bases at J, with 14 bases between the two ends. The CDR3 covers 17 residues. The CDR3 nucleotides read TGTGCCAGCAGTCCCGGGACACTGGGCTCTGGGGCCAACGTCCTGACTTTC. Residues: CASSPGTLGSGANVLTF.

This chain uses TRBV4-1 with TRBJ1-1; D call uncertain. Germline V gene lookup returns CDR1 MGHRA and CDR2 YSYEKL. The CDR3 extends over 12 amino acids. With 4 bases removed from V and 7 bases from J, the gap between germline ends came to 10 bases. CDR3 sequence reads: CASSLTRREAFF. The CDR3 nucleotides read TGCGCCAGCAGCCTGACTCGCCGTGAAGCTTTCTTT.

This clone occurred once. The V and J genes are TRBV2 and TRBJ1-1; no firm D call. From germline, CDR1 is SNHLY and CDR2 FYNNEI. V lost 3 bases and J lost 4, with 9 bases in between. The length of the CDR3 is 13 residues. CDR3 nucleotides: TGTGCCAGCAGTGAGTCACCGTTCACTGAAGCTTTCTTT. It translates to CASSESPFTEAFF.

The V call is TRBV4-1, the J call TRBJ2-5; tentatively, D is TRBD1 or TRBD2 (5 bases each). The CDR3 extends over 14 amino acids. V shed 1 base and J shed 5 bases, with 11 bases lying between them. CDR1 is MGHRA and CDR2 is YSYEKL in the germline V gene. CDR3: CASSQGDLTETQYF. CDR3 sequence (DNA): TGCGCCAGCAGCCAAGGGGACCTCACGGAGACCCAGTACTTC.

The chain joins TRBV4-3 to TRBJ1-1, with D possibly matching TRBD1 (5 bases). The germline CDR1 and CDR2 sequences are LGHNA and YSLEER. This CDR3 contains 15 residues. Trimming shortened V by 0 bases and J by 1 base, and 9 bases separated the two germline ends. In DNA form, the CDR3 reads TGCGCCAGCAGCCAAGACCTTGGGGGGAACACTGAAGCTTTCTTT. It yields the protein CASSQDLGGNTEAFF.

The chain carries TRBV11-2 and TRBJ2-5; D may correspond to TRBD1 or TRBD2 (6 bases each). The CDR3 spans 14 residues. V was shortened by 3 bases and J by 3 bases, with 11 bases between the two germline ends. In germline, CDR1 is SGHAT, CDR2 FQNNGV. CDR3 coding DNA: TGTGCCAGCAGCTTTTTTAGGGGGGAAGAGACCCAGTACTTC. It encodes CASSFFRGEETQYF.

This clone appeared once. As DNA, the CDR3 is TGTGCCAGCAGCTCCAGGGGGTCTGGGGCCAACGTCCTGACTTTC. This encodes CASSSRGSGANVLTF. The chain links TRBV5-8 to TRBJ2-6; 7 nucleotides match TRBD1. Germline assignment: CDR1 SGHTS and CDR2 YDEGEE. V was pared by 3 bases and J by 1 base, with 1 base of the junction left unmatched. The CDR3 has 15 amino acids.

The CDR3 spells CASSLSGYWANVLTF. CDR3 in DNA: TGTGCCAGCAGTTTATCAGGTTATTGGGCCAACGTCCTGACTTTC. J is TRBJ2-6 and V is TRBV27, with D hard to call. Germline V lookup: CDR1 MNHEY, CDR2 SMNVEV (reference sequence). The length of the CDR3 is 15 residues. The V end lost 0 bases, the J end lost 5 bases, and 8 bases lay between the germline ends.